The sequence of this TCR beta chain was determined in a study of blood T cell repertoires in COVID-19. Study-level information: Sample material is recorded as cDNA or gDNA derived from T cells, B-cell-depleted T cells, or PBMCs.

Original data processing: Nucleated cell number was recorded as an estimate derived from reference gene primer amplification. The table came from immunoSEQ multiplex PCR; TCRdb's copy has only in-frame clones and leaves some out. D and trimming were read from the DNA, whereas the V and J calls and clone size are those reported in that table. The repertoire consists of about 200,000 clones, with less than 90% occurring once and the leading ten covering around 2.9%. Participant age was about 18 to 89 years, and participants resided in fewer than 25 US areas. The sample taken for sequencing was PBMCs or T cells enriched from blood (not recorded which). This receptor was taken from a woman aged 25-40 years who had been exposed to COVID-19.

CDR3 amino acids: CASSRDRVEAFF. CDR3 coding DNA: TGTGCCAGCAGTAGGGACAGGGTTGAAGCTTTCTTT. The chain links TRBV6-2 or TRBV6-3 to TRBJ1-1; TRBD1 matches 9 bases. The J segment lost 7 bases and the V segment lost 5 bases, leaving 2 bases of the junction unmatched. Germline CDR1 reads MNHEY; CDR2 reads SVGEGT. CDR3 size: 12 residues.